These 20 T cell receptor beta chains were sequenced from one sample in a study of response to subunit inactivated influenza vaccine. TCRdb used MiXCR to reprocess the RT-PCR reads, holding one entry per CDR3 protein. The sample holds 490,000 or so distinct CDR3 sequences, 7.6% seen once. Sequencing used PBMCs from blood, obtained around 25 months after vaccination. All receptors come from a man aged 50 to 75 who received an inactivated influenza vaccine.

There are a few counts of this clonotype. The chain joins TRBV29-1 to TRBJ2-7; the D gene is possibly TRBD1 (5 bases). The CDR3 is 13 amino acids. CDR1 is SQVTM, CDR2 ANQGSEA, per germline. With 4 bases removed from V and 0 bases from J, the gap between germline ends came to 10 bases. For the CDR3, the DNA is TGCAGCGTTGGATCCAGGGTCTCCTACGAGCAGTACTTC. It specifies CSVGSRVSYEQYF.

This clonotype was counted between two and nine times. The J gene is TRBJ2-5, the V gene TRBV7-2, with D perhaps assigned TRBD1 or TRBD2 (5 bases each). The CDR3 is made up of 15 amino acids. The germline V gene has CDR1 SGHTA and CDR2 FQGNSA. V lost 3 bases to trimming and J lost 2 bases, with 13 bases between them. CDR3 DNA sequence: TGTGCCAGCAGCTTCTACCAGGGAGATCAAGAGACCCAGTACTTC. As protein: CASSFYQGDQETQYF.

This clonotype was observed many times. The chain uses TRBV12-3 or TRBV12-4 and TRBJ1-5; TRBD1 is a possible D gene (5 bases). Deletions cut 4 bases from V and 4 bases from J, with 8 bases between. There are 13 residues in the CDR3. In nucleotides, the CDR3 is TGTGCCAGCAGTTGGGACCCTAATCAGCCCCAGCATTTT. Its protein is CASSWDPNQPQHF.

In this sample, this clonotype turned up many times. The chain recombines TRBV10-3 with TRBJ1-5; 7 bases fit TRBD1. This CDR3 spans 15 amino acids. Germline V gene lookup returns CDR1 ENHRY and CDR2 SYGVKD. Unmatched junction bases numbered 6, after V lost 0 bases and J lost 7 bases. CDR3 DNA: TGTGCCATCAGTGAGTCGACAGGGTGGAACCAGCCCCAGCATTTT. This codes for CAISESTGWNQPQHF.

This clonotype was seen repeatedly, ten times or more. This chain links TRBV5-5 with TRBJ2-1; D is unclear. Germline values: CDR1 SGHKS, CDR2 YYEKEE (reference sequence). V lost 5 bases and J 8 bases, leaving 8 bases between the germline ends. This CDR3 region has 11 residues. The CDR3 reads CASREWDEQFF. In nucleotides, the CDR3 is TGTGCCAGCAGGGAGTGGGATGAGCAGTTCTTC.

This clonotype appeared a single time. A clone one base away is much larger, so this may be a read error. V usage is TRBV7-9 and J usage is TRBJ1-2; possibly TRBD1 for D (5 bases). Germline V gene sequence: CDR1 SEHNR, CDR2 FQNEAQ (reference sequence). The CDR3 is 13 amino acids. The germline V and J ends were trimmed by 8 bases and 3 bases, with 13 bases remaining between them. The CDR3 DNA reads as TGTGCCAGCTGCCGAGACAGCGACTATGGCTACACCTTC. Its protein is CASCRDSDYGYTF.

This clonotype turned up a few times. The rearrangement joins TRBV3-1 to TRBJ2-6, with D tentatively TRBD1 or TRBD2 (6 bases each). The CDR3 is 16 residues long. Germline V gene sequence: CDR1 LGHDT, CDR2 YNNKEL (reference sequence). Trimming shortened V by 6 bases and J by 2 bases, and 14 bases separated the two germline ends. The chain's CDR3 is CASRQLGGAGANVLTF. CDR3 bases: TGTGCCAGCAGACAACTGGGGGGCGCTGGGGCCAACGTCCTGACTTTC. Variable domain in full (rest from reference TRBV3-1 and TRBJ2-6): DTAVSQTPKYLVTQMGNDKSIKCEQNLGHDTMYWYKQDSKKFLKIMFSYNNKELIINETVPNRFSPKSPDKAHLNLHINSLELGDSAVYFCASRQLGGAGANVLTFGAGSRLTVL.

This clonotype has just a few counts. The chain has TRBV5-5 and TRBJ2-5, with 11 bases fitting TRBD2. Germline V gene lookup returns CDR1 SGHKS and CDR2 YYEKEE (reference sequence). V was pared by 1 base and J by 5 bases, with 10 bases of the junction left unmatched. The CDR3 consists of 17 residues. The CDR3 DNA reads as TGTGCCAGCAGCTTGAAGGAGGTAGCGGGAGGGGTTGAGACCCAGTACTTC. As protein: CASSLKEVAGGVETQYF. Variable domain in full (rest from reference TRBV5-5 and TRBJ2-5): DAGVTQSPTHLIKTRGQQVTLRCSPISGHKSVSWYQQVLGQGPQFIFQYYEKEERGRGNFPDRFSARQFPNYSSELNVNALLLGDSALYLCASSLKEVAGGVETQYFGPGTRLLVL.

This clonotype was observed a few times. The chain is built from TRBV5-1 and TRBJ2-2; perhaps D is TRBD1 or TRBD2 (5 bases each). CDR3 size: 16 residues. V lost 1 base and J 2 bases, leaving 12 bases between the germline ends. Per the germline V gene, CDR1 is SGHRS and CDR2 is YFSETQ. The CDR3 loop reads CASSLFGGTNTGELFF. The CDR3 DNA reads as TGCGCCAGCAGCTTGTTTGGGGGAACAAACACCGGGGAGCTGTTTTTT.

This clonotype was counted between two and nine times. The gene calls are TRBV10-3 and TRBJ2-4, with a weak D call TRBD1 (5 bases). The CDR3 extends over 15 amino acids. Trimming removed 2 bases from V and 9 bases from J, with 17 bases in between. CDR1 is ENHRY, CDR2 SYGVKD, per germline. CDR3 region: CAISEGAGPLSIQYF. CDR3 DNA sequence: TGTGCCATCAGTGAGGGGGCAGGACCGTTGAGCATTCAGTACTTC.

Ten or more counts support this clonotype. V and J are TRBV10-3 and TRBJ1-5; a weak D match, TRBD1 (5 bases). The germline CDR1 and CDR2 sequences are ENHRY and SYGVKD. Trimming left V 3 bases short and J 2 bases short, with 14 bases between. This CDR3 has 16 amino acids. CDR3 sequence (DNA): TGTGCCATCAGTGATACGGGGAGAGGGGGCAATCAGCCCCAGCATTTT. This gives the protein CAISDTGRGGNQPQHF.

In its sample, this clonotype was seen a few times. The chain has TRBV3-1 and TRBJ1-5, with 10 bases aligning to TRBD1. Germline values: CDR1 LGHDT, CDR2 YNNKEL (reference sequence). This CDR3 has 16 residues. V was pared by 2 bases and J by 3 bases, with 4 bases of the junction left unmatched. CDR3 in amino acids: CASSQMGQGINQPQHF. CDR3 coding DNA: TGTGCCAGCAGCCAAATGGGACAGGGGATCAATCAGCCCCAGCATTTT. The full variable domain, in which reference TRBV3-1 and TRBJ1-5 provide the parts outside the CDR3, is DTAVSQTPKYLVTQMGNDKSIKCEQNLGHDTMYWYKQDSKKFLKIMFSYNNKELIINETVPNRFSPKSPDKAHLNLHINSLELGDSAVYFCASSQMGQGINQPQHFGDGTRLSIL.

The table lists this clonotype with a few counts. This rearrangement joins TRBV10-3 to TRBJ1-1, with 11 bases aligning to TRBD1. Germline assignment: CDR1 ENHRY and CDR2 SYGVKD. The CDR3 runs to 16 residues. The ends lost 3 bases at V and 6 bases at J; junction bases unmatched: 9. The CDR3 DNA reads TGTGCCATCAGTGATAGGGACAGGGGGTTAGTCGCTGAAGCTTTCTTT. Protein sequence: CAISDRDRGLVAEAFF.

The chain recombines TRBV10-3 with TRBJ2-3; 9 bases align to TRBD2. The V gene's germline CDR1 is ENHRY and CDR2 SYGVKD. This CDR3 is 13 amino acids long. The V and J ends lost 10 bases and 0 bases, in that order; junction bases with no gene match: 2. In DNA form, the CDR3 reads TGTGCCACCACTAGCGGGAGCACAGATACGCAGTATTTT. Translated: CATTSGSTDTQYF.

This chain joins TRBV7-2 and TRBJ2-2; D possibly matches TRBD1 or TRBD2 (5 bases each). Germline CDR1 and CDR2: SGHTA and FQGNSA. CDR3 length equals 16 residues. V lost 1 base and J lost 0, with 9 bases in between. CDR3 DNA sequence: TGTGCCAGCAGCTTAGTATCGGGACCGAACACCGGGGAGCTGTTTTTT. Encoded protein: CASSLVSGPNTGELFF.

This chain links TRBV20-1 with TRBJ1-2, with a weak D call TRBD1 (6 bases). Germline CDR1 reads DFQATT; CDR2 reads SNEGSKA (reference sequence). The CDR3 extends over 12 amino acids. V lost 0 bases and J 8 bases, leaving 10 bases between the germline ends. CDR3 DNA sequence: TGCAGTGCTAGAGATGAGGGGGACGGCTACACCTTC. This translates into CSARDEGDGYTF.

V usage is TRBV5-6 and J usage is TRBJ2-7; 7 bases match TRBD1. CDR1 is SGHDT and CDR2 is YYEEEE in the germline V gene. This CDR3 spans 15 amino acids. V shed 4 bases, J shed 2 bases, and the junction held 9 bases outside the gene matches. This chain's CDR3 is CASSRTRGTAYEQYF. DNA of the CDR3: TGTGCCAGCAGCCGGACAAGAGGGACAGCCTACGAGCAGTACTTC.

This clonotype has just a few counts. V is TRBV5-1 and J is TRBJ2-3, with TRBD2 identical over 10 bases. Germline V gene sequence: CDR1 SGHRS, CDR2 YFSETQ. The CDR3 extends over 16 amino acids. The junction had 4 bases not matched to a gene; V was cut back by 3 bases and J by 0 bases. This CDR3 reads CASSSSGGTSTDTQYF. DNA for the CDR3: TGCGCCAGCAGCTCTAGCGGGGGCACTAGCACAGATACGCAGTATTTT.

The chain has TRBV12-3 or TRBV12-4 and TRBJ1-1; D uncertain. Trimming stripped 6 bases from V and 11 bases from J, with 19 bases between. The CDR3 length is 13 residues. This CDR3 reads CASRAALSAEAFF. The CDR3 bases are TGTGCCAGCAGAGCGGCTCTTTCGGCGGAGGCTTTCTTT.

This clonotype was picked up many times. This chain connects TRBV9 to TRBJ2-3, with 9 bases fitting TRBD2. Germline V gives CDR1 SGDLS, CDR2 YYNGEE. CDR3 size: 18 residues. The junction had 11 bases not matched to a gene; V was cut back by 3 bases and J by 0 bases. The CDR3 loop is CASSDNLPSGTSTDTQYF. CDR3 bases: TGTGCCAGCAGCGACAATTTGCCTAGCGGGACTAGCACAGATACGCAGTATTTT.